This T cell receptor (beta chain) was obtained from a study of T and B cells in COVID-19 patients. CDR3 size: 16 residues. The V end was cut by 5 bases, the J end by 0 bases, with 14 bases between. Germline V gene sequence: CDR1 SEHNR, CDR2 FQNEAQ (reference sequence). Multiplex PCR with BIOMED2 TRB-A/B primer pools amplified TRB rearrangements. One entry per CDR3 protein results from TCRdb running MiXCR on the multiplex PCR reads. The sample has almost 2,500 distinct CDR3 sequences, under 30% seen once. From blood, about 240-550 ng of genomic DNA served as TRB template. Sequencing was carried out using blood. The TCR sequence derives from a human donor with active COVID-19. The chain couples TRBV7-9 to TRBJ2-1; no firm D call. The CDR3 DNA reads as TGTGCCAGCAGCCGGTCGGCAGATAGCTCCTACAATGAGCAGTTCTTC. Its translation: CASSRSADSSYNEQFF. Supplemented by reference TRBV7-9 and TRBJ2-1, the full variable domain reads DTGVSQNPRHKITKRGQNVTFRCDPISEHNRLYWYRQTLGQGPEFLTYFQNEAQLEKSRLLSDRFSAERPKGSFSTLEIQRTEQGDSAMYLCASSRSADSSYNEQFFGPGTRLTVL.